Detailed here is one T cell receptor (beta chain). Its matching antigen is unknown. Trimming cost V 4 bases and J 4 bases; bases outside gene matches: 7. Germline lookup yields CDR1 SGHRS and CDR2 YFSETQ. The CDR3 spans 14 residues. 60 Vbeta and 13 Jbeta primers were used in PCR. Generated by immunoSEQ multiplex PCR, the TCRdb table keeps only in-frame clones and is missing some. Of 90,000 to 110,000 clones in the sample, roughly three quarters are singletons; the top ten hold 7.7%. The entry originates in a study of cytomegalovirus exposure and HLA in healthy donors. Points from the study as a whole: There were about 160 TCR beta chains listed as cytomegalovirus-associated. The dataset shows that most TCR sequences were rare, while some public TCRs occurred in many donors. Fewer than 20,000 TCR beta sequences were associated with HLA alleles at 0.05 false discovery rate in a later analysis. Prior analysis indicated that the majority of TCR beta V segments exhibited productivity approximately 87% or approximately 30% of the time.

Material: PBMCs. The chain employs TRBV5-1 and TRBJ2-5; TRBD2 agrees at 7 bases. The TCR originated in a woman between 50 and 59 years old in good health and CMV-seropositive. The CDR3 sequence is CASSPSGWGETQYF. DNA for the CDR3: TGCGCCAGCAGCCCTAGCGGATGGGGAGAGACCCAGTACTTC.